This TCR beta chain is drawn from a study of breast tumors, draining lymph nodes, adjacent tissues. This clonotype was recorded many times. This CDR3 is built from 13 residues. V was trimmed by 5 bases and J by 7 bases, leaving 12 bases between them. Germline CDR1 and CDR2: SGHTA and FQGTGA. TCRdb reprocessed the multiplex PCR reads via MiXCR and lists one record per CDR3 protein. The sample gives tens of thousands of distinct CDR3 sequences, 45% to 65% of which show up once; more than 13% is in the top ten. This clonotype was obtained from a female donor with breast cancer. Some clones in this sample may be carry-over from other donors' samples. What was sequenced was breast tumor tissue. The V call is TRBV7-3, the J call TRBJ2-1; D is ambiguous. The CDR3 bases are TGTGCCAGCAGCCTATCCGGACCGAATGAGCAGTTCTTC. Its translation is CASSLSGPNEQFF.